Each of the 20 T cell receptor beta chains below was sequenced from the same sample in a study of T cell changes during pregnancy in multiple sclerosis. Measured with immunoSEQ multiplex PCR; TCRdb has only the in-frame clones, and not every one. The data show about 34,000 clones, about 90% seen once. Sequencing was performed on CD8+ T cells from peripheral blood mononuclear cells, taken in the third trimester of pregnancy. Receptors originate from a female donor with multiple sclerosis, enrolled in a pregnancy study.

This rearrangement joins TRBV5-6 to TRBJ1-3; D might be TRBD1 (6 bases). Germline V CDR1 and CDR2: SGHDT, YYEEEE. V lost 0 bases to trimming and J lost 4 bases, with 11 bases between them. The CDR3 runs to 15 residues. CDR3 coding DNA: TGTGCCAGCAGCTTGGAGGCGGGGGCGGGAAACACCATATATTTT. This encodes CASSLEAGAGNTIYF. Full variable domain (remainder filled in from reference TRBV5-6 and TRBJ1-3): DAGVTQSPTHLIKTRGQQVTLRCSPKSGHDTVSWYQQALGQGPQFIFQYYEEEERQRGNFPDRFSGHQFPNYSSELNVNALLLGDSALYLCASSLEAGAGNTIYFGEGSWLTVV.

This chain connects TRBV7-2 to TRBJ1-1; D is uncertain. V was shortened by 7 bases and J by 0 bases, with 9 bases between the two germline ends. The CDR3 spans 13 residues. CDR1 and CDR2 from the germline V gene are SGHTA and FQGNSA. The CDR3 DNA follows: TGTGCCAGCACCCCCGGGGTGAACACTGAAGCTTTCTTT. It encodes CASTPGVNTEAFF.

The V call is TRBV4-3, the J call TRBJ1-3; 7 bases match TRBD1. Germline CDR1 and CDR2: LGHNA and YSLEER. The CDR3 is 17 residues long. V dropped 2 bases and J dropped 1; count of bases not matched to a gene: 8. CDR3 sequence (DNA): TGCGCCAGCAGCCAACTCTTACAGGGGAGGTCTGGAAACACCATATATTTT. This encodes CASSQLLQGRSGNTIYF.

This clone appeared many times. The chain is built from TRBV6-4 and TRBJ1-1; possibly TRBD1 for D (5 bases). This CDR3 spans 13 amino acids. The germline V gene has CDR1 MRHNA and CDR2 SNTAGT. V lost 3 bases and J lost 1, with 6 bases in between. CDR3 protein: CASSEQGNTEAFF. CDR3 nucleotides: TGTGCCAGCAGTGAGCAGGGGAACACTGAAGCTTTCTTT.

This clone has just a few counts. The V and J genes are TRBV5-5 and TRBJ1-4, with TRBD1 as a possible D gene (6 bases). Trimming left V 2 bases short and J 3 bases short, with 8 bases between. The CDR3 sequence is 14 residues long. Germline V lookup: CDR1 SGHKS, CDR2 YYEKEE (reference sequence). The CDR3 loop reads CASSFAGANEKLFF. As DNA, the CDR3 is TGTGCCAGCAGCTTCGCAGGGGCTAATGAAAAACTGTTTTTT. Variable domain in full (rest from reference TRBV5-5 and TRBJ1-4): DAGVTQSPTHLIKTRGQQVTLRCSPISGHKSVSWYQQVLGQGPQFIFQYYEKEERGRGNFPDRFSARQFPNYSSELNVNALLLGDSALYLCASSFAGANEKLFFGSGTQLSVL.

This clone was observed once. The rearrangement links TRBV19 to TRBJ1-4; D possibly corresponds to TRBD1 (5 bases). This CDR3 region has 14 residues. Germline assignment: CDR1 LNHDA and CDR2 SQIVND (reference sequence). Trimming took off 5 bases at V and 1 base at J, with 8 bases between the two ends. In nucleotides, the CDR3 is TGTGCCAGTAGTTCGACAGTAACTAATGAAAAACTGTTTTTT. Protein sequence: CASSSTVTNEKLFF.

CDR3 sequence (DNA): TGTGCCAGCAGCTTAGAACGGACACCTTCTCTTGGAAACACCATATATTTT. It encodes CASSLERTPSLGNTIYF. The chain recombines TRBV7-9 with TRBJ1-3; possible D gene TRBD1, 5 bases. Trimming cost V 1 base and J 3 bases, with 16 bases left between them. The length of the CDR3 is 17 residues. The V gene's germline CDR1 is SEHNR and CDR2 FQNEAQ (reference sequence).

This clone has just one count. J is TRBJ1-2 and V is TRBV15, with D unclear. Between the trimmed V and J ends, which lost 0 bases and 7 bases, there was a span of 12 bases. CDR3 size: 14 residues. Germline-derived CDR1 and CDR2 are LNHNV and YYDKDF (reference sequence). This CDR3 reads CATSRDEGSPGYTF. The CDR3 region has the DNA TGTGCCACCAGCAGAGACGAGGGATCGCCTGGCTACACCTTC.

The J gene is TRBJ1-1, the V gene TRBV6-5; perhaps TRBD1 as D (6 bases). The V end was cut by 10 bases, the J end by 1 base, with 19 bases between. Germline CDR1 reads MNHEY; CDR2 reads SVGAGI. The CDR3 is 15 amino acids. The DNA for the CDR3 is TGTGCCATAAAAACAGGGAGTGGTGGGAACACTGAAGCTTTCTTT. Translating it yields CAIKTGSGGNTEAFF.

The chain is built from TRBV15 and TRBJ1-3, with D maybe TRBD1 (5 bases). V was trimmed by 5 bases and J by 1 base, leaving 18 bases between them. Germline lookup yields CDR1 LNHNV and CDR2 YYDKDF (reference sequence). This CDR3 has 17 amino acids. The chain's CDR3 is CATSAREGLPSGNTIYF. CDR3 coding DNA: TGTGCCACCAGCGCCCGGGAGGGACTACCATCTGGAAACACCATATATTTT. Full variable domain (outside the CDR3, taken from reference TRBV15 and TRBJ1-3): DAMVIQNPRYQVTQFGKPVTLSCSQTLNHNVMYWYQQKSSQAPKLLFHYYDKDFNNEADTPDNFQSRRPNTSFCFLDIRSPGLGDTAMYLCATSAREGLPSGNTIYFGEGSWLTVV.

The gene calls are TRBV11-2 and TRBJ2-7, with TRBD2 as a possible D gene (7 bases). The germline V gene encodes CDR1 SGHAT and CDR2 FQNNGV. Trimming pared 1 base from V and 5 bases from J, leaving 15 bases between. This CDR3 comprises 15 residues. The CDR3 DNA reads as TGTGCCAGCAGCTTAGTCCGGGGGGCTCTCCACGAGCAGTACTTC. This codes for CASSLVRGALHEQYF.

The chain joins TRBV6-1 to TRBJ2-7; D is uncertain. The CDR3 covers 12 residues. V gave up 3 bases and J gave up 4 bases, with 7 bases separating them. Germline V CDR1 and CDR2: MNHNS, SASEGT. CDR3 residues: CASSEEWYEQYF. Written as DNA, the CDR3 is TGTGCCAGCAGTGAGGAGTGGTACGAGCAGTACTTC.

The chain uses TRBV7-3 and TRBJ2-1; 15 positions match TRBD2. This CDR3 spans 23 amino acids. The germline gives CDR1 SGHTA, CDR2 FQGTGA. The J segment lost 3 bases and the V segment lost 0 bases, leaving 18 bases of the junction unmatched. The DNA of the CDR3 is TGTGCCAGCAGCTTAACCGGACTAGCGGGGGGGTTTGCTGACCCAGCTTTCTACAATGAGCAGTTCTTC. The encoded protein is CASSLTGLAGGFADPAFYNEQFF.

This clone occurred a few times. The chain recombines TRBV6-4 with TRBJ1-1; tentatively, D is TRBD1 (6 bases). The V and J ends lost 3 bases and 7 bases respectively, with 12 bases between them. CDR3 length: 13 amino acids. CDR1 MRHNA and CDR2 SNTAGT come from the germline V gene. CDR3 region: CASSERTESEAFF. The CDR3 bases are TGTGCCAGCAGTGAAAGGACAGAAAGTGAAGCTTTCTTT.

The gene calls are TRBV7-2 and TRBJ2-5; 13 nucleotides align to TRBD2. This CDR3 region has 17 residues. Trimming cost V 1 base and J 2 bases; bases outside gene matches: 4. The germline V gene encodes CDR1 SGHTA and CDR2 FQGNSA. Written as DNA, the CDR3 is TGTGCCAGCAGCTTAGGACTAGCGGGGGGACTACAAGAGACCCAGTACTTC. Translation gives CASSLGLAGGLQETQYF.

To note about this clone: The sample contains more than one DNA sequence encoding this CDR3. This sequence joins TRBV15 and TRBJ1-6; a possible D gene is TRBD1 (6 bases). The CDR3 spans 15 residues. The germline CDR1 and CDR2 sequences are LNHNV and YYDKDF (reference sequence). V was trimmed by 0 bases and J by 8 bases, leaving 11 bases between them. The CDR3 sequence: CATSRDLRGYSPLHF. CDR3 sequence (DNA): TGTGCCACCAGCAGAGATCTCAGGGGCTATTCACCCCTCCACTTT.

The gene calls are TRBV9 and TRBJ1-4, with 7 bases that match TRBD1. J was trimmed by 4 bases and V by 4 bases; bases with no gene match: 16. The CDR3 is 18 residues long. CDR1 and CDR2 (germline): SGDLS, YYNGEE. The CDR3 nucleotides are TGTGCCAGCAGCAACCCGGCAGTAGCAGGGACAGTTAATGAAAAACTGTTTTTT. Protein: CASSNPAVAGTVNEKLFF.

The V and J genes are TRBV13 and TRBJ2-3; a weak D match, TRBD2 (6 bases). Germline CDR1 is PRHDT and CDR2 is FYEKMQ (reference sequence). V dropped 1 base and J dropped 1 base, with 12 bases sitting between them. This CDR3 is 16 amino acids long. DNA of the CDR3: TGTGCCAGCAGCTTAGAGGCTAGCGATGGCACAGATACGCAGTATTTT. Its protein product is CASSLEASDGTDTQYF.

This clone appeared once. This sequence joins TRBV19 and TRBJ1-3, with 9 bases identical to TRBD1. After removal of 5 bases from V and 2 bases from J, the junction contained 4 bases not matched to a gene. This CDR3 region has 15 residues. Germline lookup yields CDR1 LNHDA and CDR2 SQIVND (reference sequence). The CDR3 loop reads CASSPGTGTGNTIYF. CDR3 in DNA: TGTGCCAGTAGTCCCGGGACAGGGACTGGAAACACCATATATTTT.

The V gene is TRBV19, the J gene TRBJ1-3; the D is unclear. Trimming cost V 11 bases and J 4 bases, with 12 bases left between them. Germline V CDR1 and CDR2: LNHDA, SQIVND (reference sequence). There are 12 residues in the CDR3. This chain's CDR3 is CAVVGTGNTIYF. The CDR3 nucleotides read TGTGCCGTGGTGGGCACCGGAAACACCATATATTTT.